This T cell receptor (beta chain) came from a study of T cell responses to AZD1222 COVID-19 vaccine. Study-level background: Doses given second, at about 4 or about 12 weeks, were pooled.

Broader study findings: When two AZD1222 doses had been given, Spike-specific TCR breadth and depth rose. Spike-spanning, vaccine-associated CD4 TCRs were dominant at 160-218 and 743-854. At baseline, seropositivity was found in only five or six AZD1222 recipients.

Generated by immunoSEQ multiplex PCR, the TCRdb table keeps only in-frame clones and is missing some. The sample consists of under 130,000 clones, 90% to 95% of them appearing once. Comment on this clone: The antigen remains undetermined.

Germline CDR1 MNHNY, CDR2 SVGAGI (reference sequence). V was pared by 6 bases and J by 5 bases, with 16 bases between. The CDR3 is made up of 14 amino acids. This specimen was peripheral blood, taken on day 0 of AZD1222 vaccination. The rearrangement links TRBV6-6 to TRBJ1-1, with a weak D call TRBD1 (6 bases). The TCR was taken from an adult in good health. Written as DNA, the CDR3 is TGTGCCAGCAGGGACGGACAGTCCTCGACTGAAGCTTTCTTT. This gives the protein CASRDGQSSTEAFF.